A single sample is the source of the 15 T cell receptor beta chains below, sequenced in a study of cytomegalovirus exposure and HLA in healthy donors. With 60 Vbeta and 13 Jbeta primers, the PCR was carried out. Here immunoSEQ multiplex PCR was the method, and the copy in TCRdb shows in-frame clones only, minus some. This sample carries roughly 100,000 clones, more than 60% of them seen once, and the ten largest clones take around 5.8%. Sequenced: PBMCs. These receptors were collected from a woman aged 45-60 years in good health and CMV-seropositive.

The rearrangement uses TRBV4-3 and TRBJ1-1, with D unclear. V lost 1 base to trimming and J lost 0 bases, with 9 bases between them. CDR1 LGHNA and CDR2 YSLEER come from the germline V gene. The CDR3 loop spans 15 amino acids. CDR3 sequence reads: CASSQGVLMNTEAFF. DNA of the CDR3: TGCGCCAGCAGCCAAGGCGTACTCATGAACACTGAAGCTTTCTTT.

The J gene is TRBJ1-5, the V gene TRBV10-3, with D unclear. From germline, CDR1 is ENHRY and CDR2 SYGVKD. This CDR3 spans 13 amino acids. V lost 0 bases and J 4 bases, leaving 4 bases between the germline ends. This chain's CDR3 is CAISESRNQPQHF. For the CDR3, the DNA is TGTGCCATCAGTGAGTCCAGGAATCAGCCCCAGCATTTT.

The J gene is TRBJ1-4, the V gene TRBV28, with unresolved D. V lost 5 bases to trimming and J lost 6 bases, with 16 bases between them. The CDR3 runs to 15 residues. Germline assignment: CDR1 MDHEN and CDR2 SYDVKM. CDR3 nucleotides: TGTGCCAGCAGTCCCGACAAGGAGGGTCATGAAAAACTGTTTTTT. Encoded protein: CASSPDKEGHEKLFF.

J is TRBJ1-3 and V is TRBV30, with 10 bases that match TRBD1. This CDR3 region has 14 residues. Germline loops: CDR1 GTSNPN, CDR2 SVGIG (reference sequence). J gave up 11 bases and V 2 bases, and 9 bases lay outside the gene matches. The DNA of the CDR3 is TGTGCCTGGAGTAGGGGACAGGGGCCCCAAGCCATATATTTT. Its translation is CAWSRGQGPQAIYF.

The chain recombines TRBV14 with TRBJ2-4, with 11 nucleotides matching TRBD1. Germline V lookup: CDR1 SGHDN, CDR2 FVKESK. This CDR3 comprises 14 residues. Unmatched junction bases numbered 3, after V lost 3 bases and J lost 8 bases. The CDR3 coding sequence is TGTGCCAGCAGCCATTGGGACAGGGGGGACATTCAGTACTTC. Translated: CASSHWDRGDIQYF.

This chain uses TRBV5-1 with TRBJ1-4; no reliable D call. CDR1 is SGHRS and CDR2 is YFSETQ in the germline V gene. The V and J ends lost 0 bases and 10 bases respectively, with 19 bases between them. CDR3 size: 16 residues. The CDR3 coding sequence is TGCGCCAGCAGCTTGGCCGTCGGGTCGGGAATGCGAAAACTGTTTTTT. It yields the protein CASSLAVGSGMRKLFF.

As regards this clone: The germline gene is not matched at one end of the junction; a read error may be the cause. The chain carries TRBV7-9 and TRBJ2-1; 8 bases line up with TRBD2. CDR3 size: 14 residues. Germline V gives CDR1 SEHNR, CDR2 FQNEAQ (reference sequence). Here the CDR3 reads CSSSSSGGPNEQFF. In nucleotides, the CDR3 is TGTTCCAGCAGCTCGTCGGGGGGGCCTAATGAGCAGTTCTTC.

This chain connects TRBV7-9 to TRBJ1-1; D might be TRBD1 (6 bases). The V gene's germline CDR1 is SEHNR and CDR2 FQNEAQ (reference sequence). This CDR3 is 13 amino acids long. V was shortened by 6 bases and J by 4 bases, with 12 bases between the two germline ends. CDR3 sequence: CASRTGGITEAFF. In nucleotides, the CDR3 is TGTGCCAGCAGAACGGGGGGCATCACTGAAGCTTTCTTT. Complete variable domain (other parts from reference TRBV7-9 and TRBJ1-1): DTGVSQNPRHKITKRGQNVTFRCDPISEHNRLYWYRQTLGQGPEFLTYFQNEAQLEKSRLLSDRFSAERPKGSFSTLEIQRTEQGDSAMYLCASRTGGITEAFFGQGTRLTVV.

This clone has a single count. The V gene is TRBV6-1, the J gene TRBJ1-2, with D maybe TRBD1 (5 bases). Germline loops: CDR1 MNHNS, CDR2 SASEGT. V was pared by 0 bases and J by 4 bases, with 6 bases between. This CDR3 region has 13 residues. The CDR3 spells CASSEARGYGYTF. CDR3 in DNA: TGTGCCAGCAGTGAAGCTAGGGGCTATGGCTACACCTTC.

V gene TRBV19 combines with J gene TRBJ1-5, with D possibly matching TRBD1 (5 bases). The germline CDR1 and CDR2 sequences are LNHDA and SQIVND (reference sequence). The CDR3 contains 14 residues. With 6 bases removed from V and 1 base from J, the gap between germline ends came to 10 bases. The CDR3 DNA reads TGTGCCAGTAGAACGAAGGGGAGCAATCAGCCCCAGCATTTT. This sequence encodes CASRTKGSNQPQHF.

This clone is medium-sized within its sample. The chain uses TRBV7-9 and TRBJ2-5; tentatively, D is TRBD2 (5 bases). Germline V gene sequence: CDR1 SEHNR, CDR2 FQNEAQ (reference sequence). Trimming took off 5 bases at V and 4 bases at J, with 11 bases between the two ends. The CDR3 covers 13 residues. The CDR3 sequence is CASSTGIGETQYF. The DNA for the CDR3 is TGTGCCAGCAGCACGGGGATCGGAGAGACCCAGTACTTC.

This chain uses TRBV5-1 with TRBJ1-4, with D perhaps TRBD1 (6 bases). The CDR3 is 15 amino acids. V dropped 4 bases and J dropped 8 bases, with 18 bases sitting between them. Germline CDR1 reads SGHRS; CDR2 reads YFSETQ. The CDR3 sequence is CASSRITGQREKLFF. DNA for the CDR3: TGCGCCAGCAGCCGGATTACGGGACAACGGGAAAAACTGTTTTTT.

This clone turned up a few times. The rearrangement joins TRBV5-1 to TRBJ2-1, with D tentatively TRBD2 (6 bases). The V gene's germline CDR1 is SGHRS and CDR2 YFSETQ. The CDR3 consists of 17 residues. Trimming pared 2 bases from V and 0 bases from J, leaving 15 bases between. CDR3 region: CASSLWRGEPSYNEQFF. In nucleotides, the CDR3 is TGCGCCAGCAGCTTATGGAGGGGCGAGCCCTCCTACAATGAGCAGTTCTTC.

This chain uses TRBV27 with TRBJ2-7; weak D call: TRBD1 (5 bases). V lost 2 bases, J lost 6 bases, and 11 bases lay in between. The CDR3 contains 13 residues. Germline values: CDR1 MNHEY, CDR2 SMNVEV (reference sequence). The CDR3 DNA is TGTGCCAGCAGTTTACAGGGTCTCTCCGAGCAGTACTTC. Its protein product is CASSLQGLSEQYF.

This chain's CDR3 is CASSFHPRGADGANVLTF. The CDR3 nucleotides are TGTGCCAGCAGTTTCCATCCCCGGGGGGCGGATGGGGCCAACGTCCTGACTTTC. This chain connects TRBV27 to TRBJ2-6; D may be TRBD2 (7 bases). CDR3 length equals 18 residues. Germline V gene data show CDR1 as MNHEY and CDR2 as SMNVEV (reference sequence). V dropped 3 bases and J dropped 3 bases, with 18 bases sitting between them.